The next 14 T cell receptor beta chains were all read from a single sample in a study of blood T cell repertoires in COVID-19. The method was immunoSEQ multiplex PCR; TCRdb's version includes in-frame clones alone and lacks a portion of them. Of about 280,000 clones listed, approximately 86% were seen once; the top ten hold about 10%. The sample was peripheral blood. The receptor source for this set is a man aged 35 to 55 with active or convalescent COVID-19.

This clone came up a few times. CDR3 DNA: TGTGCCACCAGCGCGGGGCTCCCACCCCTCCACTTT. Translation gives CATSAGLPPLHF. The genes are TRBV15 and TRBJ1-6; possibly TRBD1 for D (5 bases). The germline V gene encodes CDR1 LNHNV and CDR2 YYDKDF (reference sequence). CDR3 length: 12 residues. Trimming shortened V by 5 bases and J by 11 bases, and 10 bases separated the two germline ends.

This clone was seen a few times. The chain joins TRBV7-8 to TRBJ2-3, with D unclear. Trimming removed 2 bases at V and 2 bases at J, with 11 bases between. The CDR3 runs to 15 residues. Germline loops: CDR1 SGHVS, CDR2 FQNEAQ. CDR3 loop: CASSLSATLTDTQYF. The CDR3 DNA follows: TGTGCCAGCAGCTTAAGTGCCACTCTCACAGATACGCAGTATTTT.

This chain uses TRBV18 with TRBJ2-7; 8 positions match TRBD2. V dropped 4 bases and J dropped 3; count of bases not matched to a gene: 5. This CDR3 has 14 amino acids. The germline V gene encodes CDR1 KGHSH and CDR2 LQKENI. The CDR3 nucleotides are TGTGCCAGCTCACTATCACTAGCGGACTACGAGCAGTACTTC. It yields the protein CASSLSLADYEQYF.

The V gene is TRBV7-3, the J gene TRBJ1-1, with TRBD1 identical over 7 bases. CDR1 is SGHTA, CDR2 FQGTGA, per germline. The CDR3 extends over 12 amino acids. Losses at the gene ends were 5 bases for V and 7 bases for J; bases not matched to a gene: 4. The CDR3 sequence: CASSAQGVEAFF. The CDR3 nucleotides are TGTGCCAGCAGCGCGCAGGGGGTTGAAGCTTTCTTT.

This clone was observed once. This sequence joins TRBV15 and TRBJ2-6; D possibly corresponds to TRBD2 (5 bases). CDR1 and CDR2 from the germline V gene are LNHNV and YYDKDF (reference sequence). The CDR3 totals 15 residues. V lost 8 bases to trimming and J lost 1 base, with 12 bases between them. The CDR3 protein is CATQAASSGANVLTF. The CDR3 region has the DNA TGTGCCACCCAAGCGGCTTCTTCTGGGGCCAACGTCCTGACTTTC.

This clone appeared once. The rearrangement uses TRBV19 and TRBJ2-1; D gene ambiguous. V shed 0 bases and J shed 0 bases, with 6 bases lying between them. CDR1 and CDR2 (germline): LNHDA, SQIVND (reference sequence). The CDR3 length is 15 residues. CDR3 DNA sequence: TGTGCCAGTAGTATAGAAGGCGGCTCCTACAATGAGCAGTTCTTC. Its translation: CASSIEGGSYNEQFF.

The chain carries TRBV27 and TRBJ2-4; D unclear. CDR3 size: 15 residues. Germline lookup yields CDR1 MNHEY and CDR2 SMNVEV (reference sequence). V gave up 2 bases and J gave up 7 bases, with 15 bases separating them. For the CDR3, the DNA is TGTGCCAGCAGTTTAGAGAGGTCGCTCGAGAACATTCAGTACTTC. Amino acids: CASSLERSLENIQYF.

The genes are TRBV5-1 and TRBJ2-7, with 8 positions matching TRBD2. The CDR3 is made up of 15 amino acids. CDR1 is SGHRS, CDR2 YFSETQ, per germline. V gave up 2 bases and J gave up 6 bases; unmatched junction bases: 10. CDR3 loop: CASSLGSGRRGEQYF. In DNA form, the CDR3 reads TGCGCCAGCAGCTTAGGAAGCGGGAGAAGGGGCGAGCAGTACTTC.

The chain has TRBV11-2 and TRBJ2-3, with a weak D call TRBD2 (7 bases). Trimming stripped 2 bases from V and 1 base from J, with 19 bases between. Germline loops: CDR1 SGHAT, CDR2 FQNNGV. The CDR3 covers 18 residues. CDR3 in amino acids: CASSLRGLGGQGTDTQYF. The CDR3 coding sequence is TGTGCCAGCAGCTTACGGGGTCTCGGGGGGCAGGGCACAGATACGCAGTATTTT.

The chain links TRBV3-1 (or the pseudogene TRBV3-2) to TRBJ2-5; tentative D call: TRBD1 (5 bases). CDR3 length: 15 amino acids. The germline gives CDR1 LGHDT, CDR2 YNNKEL (reference sequence). Trimming left V 2 bases short and J 1 base short, with 11 bases between. CDR3 coding DNA: TGTGCCAGCAGCCAATCCCCAGGGTCCCAAGAGACCCAGTACTTC. It yields the protein CASSQSPGSQETQYF.

CDR3 bases: TGTGCCAGCAGCTTACGGACTAGCGGGAGGGCCTTCGGGACCCAGTACTTC. This translates into CASSLRTSGRAFGTQYF. The chain has TRBV11-2 and TRBJ2-5; 15 bases match TRBD2. V dropped 2 bases and J dropped 7; count of bases not matched to a gene: 8. The length of the CDR3 is 17 residues. The germline V gene encodes CDR1 SGHAT and CDR2 FQNNGV.

This clone was picked up a small number of times. V usage is TRBV19 and J usage is TRBJ1-2; D is unresolved. This CDR3 has 12 amino acids. Between the trimmed V and J ends, which lost 3 bases and 8 bases, there was a span of 10 bases. Germline V gives CDR1 LNHDA, CDR2 SQIVND (reference sequence). CDR3 loop: CASSMRGYGYTF. As DNA, the CDR3 is TGTGCCAGTAGTATGAGAGGGTACGGCTACACCTTC.

V gene TRBV19 combines with J gene TRBJ2-7, with D possibly being TRBD1 (5 bases). This CDR3 comprises 11 residues. Germline CDR1 is LNHDA and CDR2 is SQIVND (reference sequence). V was shortened by 6 bases and J by 9 bases, with 12 bases between the two germline ends. CDR3 DNA: TGTGCCAGTAGAAGGGGCGAAAGGCAGTACTTC. Amino acids: CASRRGERQYF. Filled out from reference TRBV19 and TRBJ2-7, the complete variable domain reads DGGITQSPKYLFRKEGQNVTLSCEQNLNHDAMYWYRQDPGQGLRLIYYSQIVNDFQKGDIAEGYSVSREKKESFPLTVTSAQKNPTAFYLCASRRGERQYFGPGTRLTVT.

V is TRBV6-5 and J is TRBJ1-5; TRBD1 agrees at 7 bases. The CDR3 is made up of 12 amino acids. V lost 6 bases, J lost 7 bases, and 3 bases stayed unmatched. Germline CDR1 MNHEY, CDR2 SVGAGI. In DNA, the CDR3 is TGTGCCAGCAGGACAGGGTCCCAGCCCCAGCATTTT. This gives the protein CASRTGSQPQHF.